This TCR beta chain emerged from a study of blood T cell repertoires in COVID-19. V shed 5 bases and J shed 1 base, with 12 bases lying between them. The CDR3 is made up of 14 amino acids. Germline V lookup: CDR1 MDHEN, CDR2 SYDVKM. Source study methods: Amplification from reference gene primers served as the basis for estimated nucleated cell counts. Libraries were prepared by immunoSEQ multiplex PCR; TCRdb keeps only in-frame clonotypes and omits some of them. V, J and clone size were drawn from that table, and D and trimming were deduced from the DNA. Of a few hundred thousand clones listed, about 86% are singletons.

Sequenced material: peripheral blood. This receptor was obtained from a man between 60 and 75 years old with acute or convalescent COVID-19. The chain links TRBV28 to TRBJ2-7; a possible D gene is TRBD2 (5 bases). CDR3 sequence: CASSPLGVSYEQYF. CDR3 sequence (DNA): TGTGCCAGCAGTCCCCTGGGAGTATCCTACGAGCAGTACTTC.